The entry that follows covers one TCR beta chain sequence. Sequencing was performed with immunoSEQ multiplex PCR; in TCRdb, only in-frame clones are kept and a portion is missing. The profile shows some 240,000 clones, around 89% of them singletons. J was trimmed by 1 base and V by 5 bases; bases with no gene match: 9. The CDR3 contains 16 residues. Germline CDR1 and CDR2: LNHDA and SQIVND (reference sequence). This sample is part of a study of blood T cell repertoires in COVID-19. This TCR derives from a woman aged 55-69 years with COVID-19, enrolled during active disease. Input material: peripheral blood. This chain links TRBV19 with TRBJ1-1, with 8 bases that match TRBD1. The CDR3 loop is CASSSGQGMGNTEAFF. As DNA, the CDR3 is TGTGCCAGTAGTTCCGGACAGGGAATGGGGAACACTGAAGCTTTCTTT.